This T cell receptor beta chain was observed in a study of blood T cell repertoires in COVID-19. On the study more broadly: Whether acute or convalescent, the COVID-19 samples came from the United States, Italy and Spain.

TCRdb keeps only in-frame clones here, not all; method: immunoSEQ multiplex PCR. Of about 360,000 clones listed, 75% to 90% are singletons. V lost 3 bases and J 0 bases, leaving 12 bases between the germline ends. This CDR3 region has 16 residues. Germline values: CDR1 SGHTA, CDR2 FQGNSA. Seattle's enrolled individuals joined amid active infection and were then monitored longitudinally. The receptor was derived from a woman aged 55-75 years with COVID-19, enrolled during active disease. This chain uses TRBV7-2 with TRBJ2-1; no firm D call. Material: peripheral blood. In nucleotides, the CDR3 is TGTGCCAGCAGCTTCTCACTCCTGAGCTCCTACAATGAGCAGTTCTTC. Translation: CASSFSLLSSYNEQFF. The complete variable domain, with remaining parts taken from reference TRBV7-2 and TRBJ2-1, reads GAGVSQSPSNKVTEKGKDVELRCDPISGHTALYWYRQSLGQGLEFLIYFQGNSAPDKSGLPSDRFSAERTGGSVSTLTIQRTQQEDSAVYLCASSFSLLSSYNEQFFGPGTRLTVL.